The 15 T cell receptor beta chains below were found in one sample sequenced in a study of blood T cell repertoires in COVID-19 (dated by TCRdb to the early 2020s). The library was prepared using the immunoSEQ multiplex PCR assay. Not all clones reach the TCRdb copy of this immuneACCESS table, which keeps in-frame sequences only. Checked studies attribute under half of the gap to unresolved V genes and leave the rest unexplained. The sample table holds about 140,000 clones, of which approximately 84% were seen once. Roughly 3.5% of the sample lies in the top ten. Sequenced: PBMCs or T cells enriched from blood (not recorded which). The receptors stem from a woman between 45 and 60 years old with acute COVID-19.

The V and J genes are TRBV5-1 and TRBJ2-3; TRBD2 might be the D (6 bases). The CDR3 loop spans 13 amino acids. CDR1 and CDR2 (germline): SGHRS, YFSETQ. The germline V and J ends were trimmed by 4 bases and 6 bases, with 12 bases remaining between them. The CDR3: CASSRLAGDTQYF. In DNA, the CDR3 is TGCGCCAGCAGCCGCCTCGCGGGGGATACGCAGTATTTT.

CDR3 loop: CASSPLAGTDTQYF. The CDR3 DNA sequence: TGTGCCAGCAGCCCTCTAGCGGGAACAGATACGCAGTATTTT. J is TRBJ2-3 and V is TRBV3-1 (or the pseudogene TRBV3-2); 9 bases align to TRBD2. V lost 4 bases and J lost 3; bases outside the gene matches: 2. The CDR3 is made up of 14 amino acids. Germline V gene data show CDR1 as LGHDT and CDR2 as YNNKEL (reference sequence).

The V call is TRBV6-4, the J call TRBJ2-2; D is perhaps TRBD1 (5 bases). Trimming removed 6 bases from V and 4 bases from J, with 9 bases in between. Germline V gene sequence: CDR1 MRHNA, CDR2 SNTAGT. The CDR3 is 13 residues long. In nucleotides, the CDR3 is TGTGCCAGCAGCCATGACAGCACCGGGGAGCTGTTTTTT. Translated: CASSHDSTGELFF.

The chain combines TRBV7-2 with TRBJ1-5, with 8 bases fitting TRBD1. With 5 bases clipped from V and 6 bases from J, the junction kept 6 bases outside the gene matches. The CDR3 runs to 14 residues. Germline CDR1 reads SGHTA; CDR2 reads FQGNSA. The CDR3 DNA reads TGTGCCAGCAGCAACGGACAGGGCTCTCAGCCCCAGCATTTT. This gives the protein CASSNGQGSQPQHF.

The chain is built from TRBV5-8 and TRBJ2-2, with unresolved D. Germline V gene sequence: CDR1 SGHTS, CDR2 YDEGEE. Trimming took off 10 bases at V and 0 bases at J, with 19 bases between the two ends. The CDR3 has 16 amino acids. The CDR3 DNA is TGTGCCGGAGATCCGCCCAGTGGAGCGAACACCGGGGAGCTGTTTTTT. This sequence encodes CAGDPPSGANTGELFF.

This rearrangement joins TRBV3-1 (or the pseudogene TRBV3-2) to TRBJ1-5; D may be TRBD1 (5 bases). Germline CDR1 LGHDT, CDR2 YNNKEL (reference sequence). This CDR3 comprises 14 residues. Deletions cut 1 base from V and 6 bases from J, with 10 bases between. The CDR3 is CASSQAGGGQPQHF. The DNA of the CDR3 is TGTGCCAGCAGCCAAGCGGGGGGGGGTCAGCCCCAGCATTTT.

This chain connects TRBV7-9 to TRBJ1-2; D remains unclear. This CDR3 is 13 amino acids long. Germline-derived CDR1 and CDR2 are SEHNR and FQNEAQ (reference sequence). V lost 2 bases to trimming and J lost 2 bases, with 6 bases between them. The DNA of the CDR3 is TGTGCCAGCAGCTTAAACACGAACTATGGCTACACCTTC. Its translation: CASSLNTNYGYTF.

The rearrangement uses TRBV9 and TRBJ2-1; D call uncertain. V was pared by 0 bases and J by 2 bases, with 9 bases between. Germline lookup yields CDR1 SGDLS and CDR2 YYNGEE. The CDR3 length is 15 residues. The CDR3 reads CASSVAGITYNEQFF. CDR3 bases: TGTGCCAGCAGCGTAGCAGGCATTACCTACAATGAGCAGTTCTTC.

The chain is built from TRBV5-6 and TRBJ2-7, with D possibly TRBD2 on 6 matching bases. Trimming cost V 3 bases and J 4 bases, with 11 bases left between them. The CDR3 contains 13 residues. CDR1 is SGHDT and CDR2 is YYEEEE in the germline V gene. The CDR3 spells CASSWGTSYEQYF. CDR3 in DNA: TGTGCCAGCAGCTGGGGGACTTCATACGAGCAGTACTTC.

Here the CDR3 reads CVRSFGRRANEKLFF. Written as DNA, the CDR3 is TGTGTCAGAAGCTTCGGGCGCAGGGCTAATGAAAAACTGTTTTTT. The chain couples TRBV7-5 to TRBJ1-4; the listed D gene, TRBD1, was not tested against the DNA. TRBV7-5 is a known pseudogene. The CDR3 length is 15 residues.

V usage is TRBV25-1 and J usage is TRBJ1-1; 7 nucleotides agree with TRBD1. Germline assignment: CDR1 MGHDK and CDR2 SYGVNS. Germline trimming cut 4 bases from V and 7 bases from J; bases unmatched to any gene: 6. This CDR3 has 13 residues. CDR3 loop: CASSGTGRGEAFF. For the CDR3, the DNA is TGTGCCAGCAGTGGGACAGGTAGGGGTGAAGCTTTCTTT.

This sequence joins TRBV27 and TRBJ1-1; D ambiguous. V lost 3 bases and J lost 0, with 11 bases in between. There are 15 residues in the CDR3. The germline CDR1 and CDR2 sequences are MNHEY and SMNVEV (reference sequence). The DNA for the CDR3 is TGTGCCAGCAGTTTGCGGCGGTTCATGAACACTGAAGCTTTCTTT. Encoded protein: CASSLRRFMNTEAFF.

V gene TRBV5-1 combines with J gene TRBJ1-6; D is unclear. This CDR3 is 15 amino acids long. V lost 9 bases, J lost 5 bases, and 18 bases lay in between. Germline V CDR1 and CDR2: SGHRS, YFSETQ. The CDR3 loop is CATGLGLQHNSPLHF. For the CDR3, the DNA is TGCGCCACCGGGCTTGGACTCCAGCATAATTCACCCCTCCACTTT.

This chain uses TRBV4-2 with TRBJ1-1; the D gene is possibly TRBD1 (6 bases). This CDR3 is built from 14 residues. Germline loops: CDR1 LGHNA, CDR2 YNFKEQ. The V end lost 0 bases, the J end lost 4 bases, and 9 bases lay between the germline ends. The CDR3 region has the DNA TGTGCCAGCAGCCAAGACAGGGGCTCCACTGAAGCTTTCTTT. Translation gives CASSQDRGSTEAFF.

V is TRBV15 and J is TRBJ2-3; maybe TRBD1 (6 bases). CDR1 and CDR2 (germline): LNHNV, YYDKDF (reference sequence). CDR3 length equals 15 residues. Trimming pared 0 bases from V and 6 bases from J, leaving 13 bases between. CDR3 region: CATSRDHRVGDTQYF. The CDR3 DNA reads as TGTGCCACCAGCAGAGATCACAGGGTAGGGGATACGCAGTATTTT.